This entry concerns a single TCR beta chain. Its antigen is currently unknown. Sequencing was performed with immunoSEQ multiplex PCR; in TCRdb, only in-frame clones are kept and a portion is missing. There are about 94,000 clones in the sample; around 87% occur only once, and 0.3% to 0.35% lies in the top ten. This entry belongs to a study of OX40 agonist ivuxolimab in advanced cancers. Across the whole study: A diagnosis of hepatocellular carcinoma, melanoma, renal cell or head and neck cancer was present in dose-escalation patients.

Overall study results and limits: Researchers report that CD8+ T cells had, on average, more expanded clones than CD4+.

The sequence was obtained from an adult with an advanced solid tumor such as melanoma, head and neck, liver or kidney cancer. The sequencing here drew on CD4+ or CD8+ T cells sorted from blood, taken in a trial of the OX40 agonist ivuxolimab.

As DNA, the CDR3 is TGCGCCAGCAGCTTGGCCGGGGAAAATACGCAGTATTTT. Amino acids: CASSLAGENTQYF. This sequence joins TRBV5-1 and TRBJ2-3, with D perhaps TRBD2 (5 bases). The V end was cut by 0 bases, the J end by 7 bases, with 9 bases between. The CDR3 runs to 13 residues. The germline V gene encodes CDR1 SGHRS and CDR2 YFSETQ. The whole variable domain, remainder taken from reference TRBV5-1 and TRBJ2-3, is KAGVTQTPRYLIKTRGQQVTLSCSPISGHRSVSWYQQTPGQGLQFLFEYFSETQRNKGNFPGRFSGRQFSNSRSEMNVSTLELGDSALYLCASSLAGENTQYFGPGTRLTVL.